This TCR beta chain was documented in a study of cytomegalovirus exposure and HLA in healthy donors. The PCR employed 60 Vbeta primers together with 13 Jbeta primers. The assay was immunoSEQ multiplex PCR, and TCRdb's table has in-frame clones only and misses some. The data show more than 90,000 clones, with around 61% seen just once and around 2.2% held by the top ten. V lost 4 bases to trimming and J lost 10 bases; unmatched junction nucleotides: 12. The CDR3 has 15 amino acids. Germline V lookup: CDR1 GTSNPN, CDR2 SVGIG (reference sequence). The receptor comes from a young woman in good health and CMV-seronegative. This rearrangement joins TRBV30 to TRBJ1-6; 8 bases align to TRBD1. Sequenced material: PBMCs. The CDR3 DNA is TGTGCCTGGAAAGTAAATCTGGACAGGGACTCACCCCTCCACTTT. This translates into CAWKVNLDRDSPLHF.